This T cell receptor beta chain is from a study of cytomegalovirus exposure and HLA in healthy donors. V was trimmed by 1 base and J by 5 bases, leaving 11 bases between them. This CDR3 contains 14 residues. Germline V gives CDR1 ENHRY, CDR2 SYGVKD. It was with 60 Vbeta and 13 Jbeta primers that the PCR ran. TCRdb keeps only in-frame clones here, not all; method: immunoSEQ multiplex PCR. The data contain some 150,000 clones, around 82% of them singletons. Specimen: PBMCs. The rearrangement joins TRBV10-3 to TRBJ1-1; no clear D gene. The TCR was taken from a young man in good health and CMV-seropositive. DNA for the CDR3: TGTGCCATCAGTGAGTTGGTGTTTGCGACTGAAGCTTTCTTT. Residues: CAISELVFATEAFF.